The next 25 T cell receptor beta chains were all read from a single sample in a study of OX40 agonist ivuxolimab in advanced cancers. Measured with immunoSEQ multiplex PCR; TCRdb has only the in-frame clones, and not every one. The sample lists 50,000 to 70,000 clones, about four fifths seen once, with less than 0.85% in the top ten. The specimen comprised CD4+ or CD8+ T cells sorted from blood, sampled in a trial of the OX40 agonist ivuxolimab. These receptors all stem from an adult with an advanced solid tumor such as melanoma, head and neck, liver or kidney cancer.

The chain has TRBV7-2 and TRBJ2-1, with D unclear. The germline V gene has CDR1 SGHTA and CDR2 FQGNSA. There are 13 residues in the CDR3. V lost 5 bases and J lost 8, with 13 bases in between. CDR3 bases: TGTGCCAGCAGCAACTCTAGACGGGATGAGCAGTTCTTC. As protein: CASSNSRRDEQFF.

The J gene is TRBJ2-3, the V gene TRBV19; D uncertain. The CDR3 sequence is 16 residues long. CDR1 is LNHDA, CDR2 SQIVND, per germline (reference sequence). Trimming removed 5 bases at V and 1 base at J, with 16 bases between. The CDR3 DNA reads TGTGCCAGTAGTGTCACTGGACCCGCGGGCACAGATACGCAGTATTTT. Protein sequence: CASSVTGPAGTDTQYF.

This chain links TRBV11-1 with TRBJ2-1, with D perhaps TRBD2 (6 bases). Trimming took 5 bases from V and 0 from J, leaving 23 bases between them. CDR1 and CDR2 (germline): SGHAT, FQDESV (reference sequence). The CDR3 has 19 residues. The CDR3 coding sequence is TGTGCCAGCAGCCCCGGACGGAACTTAGCGGCCAGCTCCTACAATGAGCAGTTCTTC. It specifies CASSPGRNLAASSYNEQFF. The full variable domain, its missing parts supplied by reference TRBV11-1 and TRBJ2-1, is EAEVAQSPRYKITEKSQAVAFWCDPISGHATLYWYRQILGQGPELLVQFQDESVVDDSQLPKDRFSAERLKGVDSTLKIQPAELGDSAMYLCASSPGRNLAASSYNEQFFGPGTRLTVL.

This chain joins TRBV18 and TRBJ1-5; no reliable D call. Trimming pared 0 bases from V and 3 bases from J, leaving 6 bases between. The CDR3 covers 14 residues. Per germline, CDR1 KGHSH and CDR2 LQKENI. CDR3 sequence (DNA): TGTGCCAGCTCACCACCGGGAAACAATCAGCCCCAGCATTTT. Translation gives CASSPPGNNQPQHF.

This sequence joins TRBV5-4 and TRBJ1-1; D remains ambiguous. V lost 2 bases and J lost 4, with 15 bases in between. CDR1 is SGHNT, CDR2 YYREEE, per germline (reference sequence). The CDR3 covers 15 residues. The CDR3 sequence: CASSFPGLGTTEAFF. CDR3 bases: TGTGCCAGCAGCTTCCCGGGCCTGGGAACCACTGAAGCTTTCTTT.

The rearrangement joins TRBV6-6 to TRBJ1-5, with 7 bases matching TRBD1. CDR1 and CDR2 (germline): MNHNY, SVGAGI (reference sequence). V lost 2 bases and J lost 7; bases outside the gene matches: 5. CDR3 size: 14 residues. The CDR3 DNA reads as TGTGCCAGCAGTTACGAGGGGGCAAGGCAGCCCCAGCATTTT. It specifies CASSYEGARQPQHF.

This clone is a singleton in its sample. The chain is built from TRBV2 and TRBJ2-7, with D unclear. CDR3 size: 14 residues. The germline V gene encodes CDR1 SNHLY and CDR2 FYNNEI. V lost 5 bases and J lost 6, with 17 bases in between. The CDR3 DNA reads as TGTGCCAGCAGTTGGGGTGTCAACGTGGGCGAGCAGTACTTC. Translated, it gives CASSWGVNVGEQYF.

The chain couples TRBV27 to TRBJ2-1, with a weak D call TRBD2 (6 bases). CDR3 length: 13 residues. Germline CDR1 and CDR2: MNHEY and SMNVEV (reference sequence). With 7 bases removed from V and 8 bases from J, the gap between germline ends came to 15 bases. This CDR3 reads CASKRRDRDEQFF. As DNA, the CDR3 is TGTGCCAGCAAGAGGCGGGATAGGGATGAGCAGTTCTTC.

The chain combines TRBV5-4 with TRBJ1-2, with 12 bases identical to TRBD1. The CDR3 length is 15 residues. Germline trimming cut 3 bases from V and 6 bases from J; bases unmatched to any gene: 6. The germline gives CDR1 SGHNT, CDR2 YYREEE (reference sequence). The DNA for the CDR3 is TGTGCCAGCAGCTCACCGGGACAGGGGGCGCATGGCTACACCTTC. This encodes CASSSPGQGAHGYTF.

This sequence joins TRBV18 and TRBJ1-1, with 9 bases fitting TRBD1. Germline-derived CDR1 and CDR2 are KGHSH and LQKENI. Trimming took 5 bases from V and 3 from J; bases not matched to a gene: 10. The length of the CDR3 is 16 residues. The DNA of the CDR3 is TGTGCCAGCTCAAGTGGACAGGGGAGGCGTGACACTGAAGCTTTCTTT. It yields the protein CASSSGQGRRDTEAFF.

This clone came up once. The rearrangement uses TRBV28 and TRBJ2-7, with D possibly being TRBD1 (6 bases). V lost 3 bases and J lost 3, with 12 bases in between. CDR1 and CDR2 from the germline V gene are MDHEN and SYDVKM. The CDR3 is made up of 14 amino acids. This CDR3 is CASSFSGQRYEQYF. The CDR3 coding sequence is TGTGCCAGCAGTTTTTCAGGACAGCGCTACGAGCAGTACTTC.

The gene calls are TRBV29-1 and TRBJ2-1; D not certain. The CDR3 length is 15 residues. The germline gives CDR1 SQVTM, CDR2 ANQGSEA. V was cut by 6 bases and J by 5 bases, with 20 bases left in between. CDR3 in DNA: TGCAGCGTCCAGAGTCGTTTCATACCTAACAATGAGCAGTTCTTC. It yields the protein CSVQSRFIPNNEQFF.

The chain joins TRBV7-9 to TRBJ2-1; D gene uncertain. V lost 3 bases and J lost 0, with 9 bases in between. The CDR3 sequence is 15 residues long. Germline V lookup: CDR1 SEHNR, CDR2 FQNEAQ (reference sequence). The DNA of the CDR3 is TGTGCCAGCAGCTTGGGCTGGAGCTCCTACAATGAGCAGTTCTTC. As protein: CASSLGWSSYNEQFF.

This clone has only a few counts. The J gene is TRBJ1-1, the V gene TRBV20-1; tentative D call: TRBD1 (6 bases). With 3 bases removed from V and 11 bases from J, the gap between germline ends came to 13 bases. Germline V gene lookup returns CDR1 DFQATT and CDR2 SNEGSKA (reference sequence). The CDR3 runs to 11 residues. The CDR3 bases are TGCAGTGCTAGCGGGAGCCAGGGGGCTTTCTTT. It is translated as CSASGSQGAFF.

Details on this clone: Additional DNA sequences in this sample encode the identical CDR3. The chain combines TRBV10-3 with TRBJ2-6; weak D call: TRBD2 (6 bases). Germline-derived CDR1 and CDR2 are ENHRY and SYGVKD. This CDR3 comprises 16 residues. The V gene lost 0 bases and the J gene lost 0 bases, with 6 bases spanning the gap. The CDR3 loop reads CAISESRGSGANVLTF. DNA of the CDR3: TGTGCCATCAGTGAGTCGCGGGGCTCTGGGGCCAACGTCCTGACTTTC.

This sequence joins TRBV28 and TRBJ1-2, with 8 bases that match TRBD1. J lost 7 bases, V lost 1 base, and 5 bases had no gene match. Germline CDR1 is MDHEN and CDR2 is SYDVKM. The CDR3 loop spans 14 amino acids. The CDR3 nucleotides are TGTGCCAGCAGTTTATCGGACAGGGTCTTTGGCTACACCTTC. This codes for CASSLSDRVFGYTF.

This chain connects TRBV27 to TRBJ2-3; TRBD2 is a possible D gene (5 bases). The CDR3 is made up of 15 amino acids. V was shortened by 4 bases and J by 0 bases, with 11 bases between the two germline ends. Germline values: CDR1 MNHEY, CDR2 SMNVEV (reference sequence). CDR3 in DNA: TGTGCCAGCAGTTCTATGGGAGCTAGCACAGATACGCAGTATTTT. Residues: CASSSMGASTDTQYF.

This chain links TRBV11-1 with TRBJ2-5, with D possibly matching TRBD1 (6 bases). Trimming removed 5 bases from V and 4 bases from J, with 17 bases in between. Per germline, CDR1 SGHAT and CDR2 FQDESV (reference sequence). The CDR3 is 15 residues long. The CDR3 sequence: CASSLGGISGETQYF. The CDR3 region has the DNA TGTGCCAGCAGCCTAGGGGGTATCTCCGGAGAGACCCAGTACTTC.

This rearrangement joins TRBV9 to TRBJ1-1; TRBD1 might be the D (5 bases). The CDR3 totals 14 residues. Germline values: CDR1 SGDLS, CDR2 YYNGEE. The V gene lost 3 bases and the J gene lost 6 bases, with 15 bases spanning the gap. CDR3 in amino acids: CASSAGTNKAEAFF. DNA of the CDR3: TGTGCCAGCAGCGCCGGGACGAACAAAGCTGAAGCTTTCTTT.

The chain links TRBV5-4 to TRBJ2-7; 10 bases line up with TRBD1. The germline CDR1 and CDR2 sequences are SGHNT and YYREEE (reference sequence). The V and J ends lost 0 bases and 5 bases, in that order; junction bases with no gene match: 5. The length of the CDR3 is 15 residues. CDR3 sequence reads: CASSLVGQGRNEQYF. The CDR3 nucleotides read TGTGCCAGCAGCTTGGTGGGACAGGGGAGAAACGAGCAGTACTTC.

The V gene is TRBV18, the J gene TRBJ2-5; D possibly corresponds to TRBD1 (6 bases). The CDR3 length is 18 residues. V was trimmed by 4 bases and J by 1 base, leaving 22 bases between them. Per the germline V gene, CDR1 is KGHSH and CDR2 is LQKENI. The CDR3 region is CASSLQQPDRLSQETQYF. CDR3 in DNA: TGTGCCAGCTCACTCCAGCAACCGGACAGACTATCCCAAGAGACCCAGTACTTC. The whole variable domain, remainder taken from reference TRBV18 and TRBJ2-5, is NAGVMQNPRHLVRRRGQEARLRCSPMKGHSHVYWYRQLPEEGLKFMVYLQKENIIDESGMPKERFSAEFPKEGPSILRIQQVVRGDSAAYFCASSLQQPDRLSQETQYFGPGTRLLVL.

This sequence joins TRBV7-2 and TRBJ2-7; TRBD2 is a possible D gene (6 bases). The CDR3 is 16 residues long. CDR1 and CDR2 from the germline V gene are SGHTA and FQGNSA. The ends were cut back, 5 bases at V and 4 bases at J, with 21 bases in the middle. The CDR3 here is CASSTSPRGRWYEQYF. CDR3 nucleotide sequence: TGTGCCAGCAGCACTAGCCCCCGGGGGAGGTGGTACGAGCAGTACTTC. Drawing the rest from reference TRBV7-2 and TRBJ2-7, the complete variable domain is GAGVSQSPSNKVTEKGKDVELRCDPISGHTALYWYRQSLGQGLEFLIYFQGNSAPDKSGLPSDRFSAERTGGSVSTLTIQRTQQEDSAVYLCASSTSPRGRWYEQYFGPGTRLTVT.

The rearrangement uses TRBV7-2 and TRBJ1-2; the D gene is possibly TRBD1 (5 bases). Germline V lookup: CDR1 SGHTA, CDR2 FQGNSA. The CDR3 has 14 amino acids. V lost 5 bases and J 0 bases, leaving 10 bases between the germline ends. The CDR3 DNA sequence: TGTGCCAGCAGCCAGGGTTGGTCTAACTATGGCTACACCTTC. This translates into CASSQGWSNYGYTF.

This clone was recorded a few times. The V gene is TRBV28, the J gene TRBJ2-1; either TRBD1 or TRBD2 may supply D (5 bases each). The V end lost 5 bases, the J end lost 1 base, and 27 bases lay between the germline ends. Per the germline V gene, CDR1 is MDHEN and CDR2 is SYDVKM. The CDR3 is made up of 20 amino acids. CDR3 nucleotides: TGTGCCAGCAGTCCAACATTTTTAGGGAGCGGCAGGGTTTCCTACAATGAGCAGTTCTTC. Translating it yields CASSPTFLGSGRVSYNEQFF.

The chain's CDR3 is CASSPLTQGETQYF. The CDR3 DNA reads as TGTGCCAGCTCACCTCTTACACAGGGAGAGACCCAGTACTTC. The rearrangement uses TRBV18 and TRBJ2-5; D perhaps matches TRBD1 (6 bases). Trimming removed 3 bases at V and 4 bases at J, with 12 bases between. This CDR3 region has 14 residues. CDR1 is KGHSH and CDR2 is LQKENI in the germline V gene. Full variable domain (missing parts from reference TRBV18 and TRBJ2-5): NAGVMQNPRHLVRRRGQEARLRCSPMKGHSHVYWYRQLPEEGLKFMVYLQKENIIDESGMPKERFSAEFPKEGPSILRIQQVVRGDSAAYFCASSPLTQGETQYFGPGTRLLVL.